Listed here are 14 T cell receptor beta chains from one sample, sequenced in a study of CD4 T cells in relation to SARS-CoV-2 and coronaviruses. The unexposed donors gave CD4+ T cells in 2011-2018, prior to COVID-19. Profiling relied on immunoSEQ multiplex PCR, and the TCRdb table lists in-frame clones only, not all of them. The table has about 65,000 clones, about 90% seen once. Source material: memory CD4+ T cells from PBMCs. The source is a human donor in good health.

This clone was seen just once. CDR3 sequence (DNA): TGCGCCAGCAGCCAAGATCGGAGGGTTACTTGGGATACGCAGTATTTT. Its protein is CASSQDRRVTWDTQYF. The J gene is TRBJ2-3, the V gene TRBV4-1; tentatively, D is TRBD2 (6 bases). Germline lookup yields CDR1 MGHRA and CDR2 YSYEKL. CDR3 length: 16 amino acids. V was trimmed by 0 bases and J by 6 bases, leaving 16 bases between them.

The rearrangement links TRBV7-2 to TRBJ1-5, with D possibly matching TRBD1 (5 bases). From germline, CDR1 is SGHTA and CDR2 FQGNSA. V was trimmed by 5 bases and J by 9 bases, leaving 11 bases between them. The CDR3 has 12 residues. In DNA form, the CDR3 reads TGTGCCAGCAGCCCAAGGGGTCCGCCCCAGCATTTT. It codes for CASSPRGPPQHF.

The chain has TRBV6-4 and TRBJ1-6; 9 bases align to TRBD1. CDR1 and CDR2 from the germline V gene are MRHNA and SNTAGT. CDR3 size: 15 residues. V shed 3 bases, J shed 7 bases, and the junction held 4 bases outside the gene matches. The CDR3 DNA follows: TGTGCCAGCAGTGAAGGGACAGGGACGAATTCACCCCTCCACTTT. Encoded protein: CASSEGTGTNSPLHF.

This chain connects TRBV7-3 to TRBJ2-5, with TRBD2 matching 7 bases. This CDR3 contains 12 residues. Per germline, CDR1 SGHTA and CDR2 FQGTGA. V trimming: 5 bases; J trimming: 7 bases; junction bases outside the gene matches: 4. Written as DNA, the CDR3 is TGTGCCAGCAGCGGGAGGGACGGGACCCAGTACTTC. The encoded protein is CASSGRDGTQYF.

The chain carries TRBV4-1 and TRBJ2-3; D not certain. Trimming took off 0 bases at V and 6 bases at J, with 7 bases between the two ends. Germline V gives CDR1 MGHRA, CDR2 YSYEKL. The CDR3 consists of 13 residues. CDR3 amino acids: CASSQEGADTQYF. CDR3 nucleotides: TGCGCCAGCAGCCAAGAGGGCGCGGATACGCAGTATTTT.

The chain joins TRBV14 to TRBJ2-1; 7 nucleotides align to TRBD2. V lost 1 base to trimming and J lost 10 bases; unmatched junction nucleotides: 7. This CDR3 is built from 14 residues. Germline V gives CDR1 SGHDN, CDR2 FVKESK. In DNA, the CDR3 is TGTGCCAGCAGCCAAGGGGGAGGGCCCGTAGAGCAGTTCTTC. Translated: CASSQGGGPVEQFF.

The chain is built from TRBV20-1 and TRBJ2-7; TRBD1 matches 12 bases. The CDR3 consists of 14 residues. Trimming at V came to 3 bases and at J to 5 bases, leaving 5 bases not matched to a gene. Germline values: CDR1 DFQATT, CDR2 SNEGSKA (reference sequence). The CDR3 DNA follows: TGCAGTGCTAGTGTCGGGACAGGGGGCGACGAGCAGTACTTC. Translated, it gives CSASVGTGGDEQYF.

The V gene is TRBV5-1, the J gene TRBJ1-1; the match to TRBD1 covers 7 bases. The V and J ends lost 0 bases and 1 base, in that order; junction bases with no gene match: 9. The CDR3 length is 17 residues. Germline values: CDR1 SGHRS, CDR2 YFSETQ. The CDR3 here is CASSLAVFRDRNTEAFF. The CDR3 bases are TGCGCCAGCAGCTTGGCCGTCTTTAGGGACAGGAACACTGAAGCTTTCTTT.

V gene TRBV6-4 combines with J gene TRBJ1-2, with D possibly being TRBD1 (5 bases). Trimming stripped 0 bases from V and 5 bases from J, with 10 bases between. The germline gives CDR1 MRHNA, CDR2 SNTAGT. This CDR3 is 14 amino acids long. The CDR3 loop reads CASSDSPGRYGYTF. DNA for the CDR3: TGTGCCAGCAGTGACTCCCCAGGGAGATATGGCTACACCTTC.

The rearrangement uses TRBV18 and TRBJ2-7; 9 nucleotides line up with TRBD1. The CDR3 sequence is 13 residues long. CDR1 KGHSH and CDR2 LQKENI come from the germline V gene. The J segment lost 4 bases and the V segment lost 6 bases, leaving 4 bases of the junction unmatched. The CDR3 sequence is CASSGTGRYEQYF. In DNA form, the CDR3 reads TGTGCCAGCTCTGGGACAGGGAGGTACGAGCAGTACTTC.

The CDR3 sequence is CAISENRANGELFF. Written as DNA, the CDR3 is TGTGCCATCAGTGAAAATCGGGCGAACGGGGAGCTGTTTTTT. The V and J genes are TRBV10-3 and TRBJ2-2; D unclear. The CDR3 has 14 amino acids. The germline V gene has CDR1 ENHRY and CDR2 SYGVKD. V lost 3 bases and J 7 bases, leaving 12 bases between the germline ends.

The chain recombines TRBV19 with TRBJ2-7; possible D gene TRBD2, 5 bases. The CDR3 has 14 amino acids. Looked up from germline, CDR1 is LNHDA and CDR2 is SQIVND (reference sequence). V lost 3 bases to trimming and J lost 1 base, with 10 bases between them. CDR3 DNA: TGTGCCAGTAGTATCGGAGGAAATTCCTACGAGCAGTACTTC. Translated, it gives CASSIGGNSYEQYF.

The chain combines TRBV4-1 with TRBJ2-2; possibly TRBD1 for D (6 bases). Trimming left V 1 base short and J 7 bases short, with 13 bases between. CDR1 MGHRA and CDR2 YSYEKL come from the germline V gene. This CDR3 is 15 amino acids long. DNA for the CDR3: TGCGCCAGCAGCCAAGTGCTAACAGGGCGCGGGGAGCTGTTTTTT. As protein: CASSQVLTGRGELFF.

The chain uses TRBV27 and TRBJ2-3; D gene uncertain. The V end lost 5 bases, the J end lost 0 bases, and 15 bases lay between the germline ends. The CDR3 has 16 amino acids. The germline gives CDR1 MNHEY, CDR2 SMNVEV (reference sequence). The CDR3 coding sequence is TGTGCCAGCAGTAGGATGGTGGGATTTAGCACAGATACGCAGTATTTT. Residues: CASSRMVGFSTDTQYF.